This T cell receptor beta chain derives from a study of cytomegalovirus exposure and HLA in healthy donors. This PCR relied on a set of 60 Vbeta primers and 13 Jbeta primers. The protocol was immunoSEQ multiplex PCR, while the TCRdb copy is restricted to in-frame clones and leaves out a portion. The sample lists under 140,000 clones; roughly 84% were seen once. Looked up from germline, CDR1 is SGHAT and CDR2 is FQNNGV. V lost 5 bases, J lost 1 base, and 9 bases lay in between. The CDR3 is 13 amino acids. Sequenced sample: PBMCs. The gene calls are TRBV11-2 and TRBJ2-7, with TRBD2 as a possible D gene (6 bases). This receptor was identified in a man in his thirties or forties in good health and CMV-seropositive. The CDR3 DNA is TGTGCCAGCAGCAAGGGACTTTCCTACGAGCAGTACTTC. It specifies CASSKGLSYEQYF.